This TCR beta chain was captured by sequencing in a study of CD8 T cells in ankylosing spondylitis. Study-wide points: A TCR beta motif of eight highly homologous variants appeared characteristic of ankylosing spondylitis blood. Clones linked with disease were CD8+ and fairly uncommon in the peripheral blood. Past studies reported some motif variants in reactive arthritis synovial fluid and blood.

TCRdb re-analysed the 5' RACE reads in MiXCR, keeping a single row per CDR3 protein. The table lists 80,000 to 90,000 distinct CDR3 sequences, 27% of them singletons. This CDR3 is built from 16 residues. V shed 0 bases, J shed 7 bases, and the junction held 10 bases outside the gene matches. CDR1 is DFQATT, CDR2 SNEGSKA, per germline (reference sequence). In regard to this clonotype: The antigen remains unidentified.

V is TRBV20-1 and J is TRBJ2-1; 9 nucleotides line up with TRBD2. The sequence was collected from a male donor with ankylosing spondylitis or in good health (not recorded which). Source material: blood, either unsorted or a sorted T cell fraction (not recorded which). The CDR3 loop reads CSARDTIAGAGNEQFF. The DNA of the CDR3 is TGCAGTGCTAGAGACACTATAGCGGGAGCGGGGAATGAGCAGTTCTTC.